What follows describes a single T cell receptor beta chain. Profiling relied on immunoSEQ multiplex PCR, and the TCRdb table lists in-frame clones only, not all of them. Of about 7,000 clones listed, 60% to 80% are singletons. V was clipped by 8 bases and J by 5 bases, with 18 bases between them. Germline V gives CDR1 MNHEY, CDR2 SMNVEV (reference sequence). The CDR3 has 14 residues. The sample is drawn from a study of cytotoxic CD8 clonotypes in ibrutinib-treated CLL. Background on the study: A median 12 months of treatment, range 6 to 36, preceded the collection of response samples.

The TCR comes from a human donor with chronic lymphocytic leukemia. The genes are TRBV27 and TRBJ1-2; D unclear. The sequencing here drew on PBMCs, taken before ibrutinib treatment. DNA for the CDR3: TGTGCCAGCTCCCGCGCCGACAACCCTTATGGCTACACCTTC. Translating gives CASSRADNPYGYTF.